The rows below give T cell receptor beta chains drawn from one sample of a study of T cells after yellow fever vaccination. Using its own MiXCR run on the 5' RACE reads, TCRdb lists one record per CDR3 protein. The table records a few hundred thousand distinct CDR3 sequences, 9.5% to 13% of them present only once. This specimen was PBMCs, taken on the day of the first yellow fever vaccination. The origin of the receptors is a man between 18 and 29 years old who received the YFV17D yellow fever vaccine. Each CDR3 is given with its conserved first and last residue. The order of the fields is D gene, clone size, J gene, V gene, CDR3 protein, CDR3 DNA. D genes are given only for firm matches. Rows may omit the clone size; those that give it use once, few, many or a size class.

d_call: -; clone_size: few; j_call: TRBJ2-7; v_call: TRBV4-3; cdr3_aa: CASSQLPGQRYEQYF; cdr3_nt: TGCGCCAGCAGCCAACTACCAGGACAGCGCTACGAGCAGTACTTC
d_call: TRBD2; clone_size: few; j_call: TRBJ2-1; v_call: TRBV7-9; cdr3_aa: CASSPRTSGGDNEQFF; cdr3_nt: TGTGCCAGCAGCCCCCGGACTAGCGGGGGGGACAATGAGCAGTTCTTC
d_call: TRBD2; clone_size: -; j_call: TRBJ2-1; v_call: TRBV9; cdr3_aa: CASSPRTSGHNEQFF; cdr3_nt: TGTGCCAGCAGCCCCCGGACTAGCGGCCACAATGAGCAGTTCTTC
d_call: TRBD1; clone_size: -; j_call: TRBJ2-1; v_call: TRBV20-1; cdr3_aa: CCARGTGDTTYNEQFF; cdr3_nt: TGCTGTGCTAGAGGGACAGGGGATACGACTTACAATGAGCAGTTCTTC
d_call: -; clone_size: few; j_call: TRBJ2-7; v_call: TRBV7-2; cdr3_aa: CASSLVGGGYEQYF; cdr3_nt: TGTGCCAGCAGCTTAGTAGGGGGTGGCTACGAGCAGTACTTC
d_call: -; clone_size: few; j_call: TRBJ2-7; v_call: TRBV5-1; cdr3_aa: CASSSGEVRGPYEQYF; cdr3_nt: TGCGCCAGCAGCTCCGGAGAGGTGAGGGGACCCTACGAGCAGTACTTC
d_call: -; clone_size: few; j_call: TRBJ1-6; v_call: TRBV7-9; cdr3_aa: CASSLQGLNSPLHF; cdr3_nt: TGTGCCAGCAGCTTACAGGGTCTTAATTCACCCCTCCACTTT
d_call: TRBD1; clone_size: -; j_call: TRBJ2-7; v_call: TRBV11-1; cdr3_aa: CASSSTGTAYEQYF; cdr3_nt: TGTGCCAGCAGCTCTACCGGGACAGCCTACGAGCAGTACTTC
d_call: -; clone_size: -; j_call: TRBJ2-5; v_call: TRBV18; cdr3_aa: CASSPTEYQETQYF; cdr3_nt: TGTGCCAGCTCACCGACTGAGTACCAAGAGACCCAGTACTTC
d_call: TRBD2; clone_size: -; j_call: TRBJ2-5; v_call: TRBV7-6; cdr3_aa: CASSHPREVSETQYF; cdr3_nt: TGTGCCAGCAGCCACCCCCGGGAGGTCTCCGAGACCCAGTACTTC
d_call: -; clone_size: many; j_call: TRBJ1-3; v_call: TRBV6-1; cdr3_aa: CASRTESGNTIYF; cdr3_nt: TGTGCCAGCAGAACAGAGAGTGGAAACACCATATATTTT
d_call: -; clone_size: -; j_call: TRBJ2-2; v_call: TRBV7-9; cdr3_aa: CASSIQETGELFF; cdr3_nt: TGTGCCAGCAGCATCCAAGAGACCGGGGAGCTGTTTTTT
d_call: -; clone_size: few; j_call: TRBJ1-1; v_call: TRBV4-3; cdr3_aa: CASSQEPGRPEAFF; cdr3_nt: TGCGCCAGCAGCCAAGAGCCCGGACGTCCTGAAGCTTTCTTT
d_call: -; clone_size: -; j_call: TRBJ2-3; v_call: TRBV4-2; cdr3_aa: CASSQESLLEGLTNTQYF; cdr3_nt: TGTGCCAGCAGCCAAGAGTCGTTATTGGAGGGGCTCACAAATACGCAGTATTTT
d_call: TRBD2; clone_size: many; j_call: TRBJ2-3; v_call: TRBV7-2; cdr3_aa: CASSSAAGGWDTQYF; cdr3_nt: TGTGCCAGCAGCTCAGCAGCGGGGGGGTGGGATACGCAGTATTTT
d_call: -; clone_size: -; j_call: TRBJ1-6; v_call: TRBV4-3; cdr3_aa: CASSQHDGARYNSPLHF; cdr3_nt: TGCGCCAGCAGCCAGCATGATGGGGCCAGGTATAATTCACCCCTCCACTTT
d_call: TRBD1; clone_size: -; j_call: TRBJ2-5; v_call: TRBV19; cdr3_aa: CASSIVDREGETQYF; cdr3_nt: TGTGCCAGTAGTATCGTTGACAGGGAAGGAGAGACCCAGTACTTC
d_call: -; clone_size: -; j_call: TRBJ2-5; v_call: TRBV5-1; cdr3_aa: CASSLQQYQETQYF; cdr3_nt: TGCGCCAGCAGCTTGCAGCAGTACCAAGAGACCCAGTACTTC
d_call: -; clone_size: -; j_call: TRBJ2-2; v_call: TRBV4-3; cdr3_aa: CASSQNLGVANTGELFF; cdr3_nt: TGCGCCAGCAGCCAAAATCTGGGCGTCGCGAACACCGGGGAGCTGTTTTTT
d_call: -; clone_size: -; j_call: TRBJ2-2; v_call: TRBV24-1; cdr3_aa: CATSDQKQGANTGELFF; cdr3_nt: TGTGCCACCAGTGATCAGAAACAGGGAGCGAACACCGGGGAGCTGTTTTTT
d_call: -; clone_size: few; j_call: TRBJ2-2; v_call: TRBV6-5; cdr3_aa: CASSYSQPNTGELFF; cdr3_nt: TGTGCCAGCAGTTACTCCCAGCCGAACACCGGGGAGCTGTTTTTT
d_call: -; clone_size: -; j_call: TRBJ1-1; v_call: TRBV14; cdr3_aa: CASSPASDTEAFF; cdr3_nt: TGTGCCAGCAGCCCGGCGTCGGACACTGAAGCTTTCTTT
d_call: -; clone_size: -; j_call: TRBJ2-7; v_call: TRBV27; cdr3_aa: CASSERRVRTYEQYF; cdr3_nt: TGTGCCAGCAGTGAAAGACGGGTGCGGACCTACGAGCAGTACTTC
d_call: -; clone_size: few; j_call: TRBJ1-4; v_call: TRBV7-2; cdr3_aa: CASSLVGVDEKLFF; cdr3_nt: TGTGCCAGCAGCTTAGTCGGGGTTGACGAAAAACTGTTTTTT
d_call: TRBD1; clone_size: -; j_call: TRBJ2-7; v_call: TRBV11-1; cdr3_aa: CASSQDREAYEQYF; cdr3_nt: TGTGCCAGCAGCCAGGACAGGGAGGCCTACGAGCAGTACTTC
d_call: -; clone_size: -; j_call: TRBJ2-3; v_call: TRBV25-1; cdr3_aa: CASSEPPDFSAYPDTQYF; cdr3_nt: TGTGCCAGCAGTGAGCCTCCCGACTTTAGCGCATACCCAGATACGCAGTATTTT
d_call: -; clone_size: few; j_call: TRBJ2-1; v_call: TRBV20-1; cdr3_aa: CSARDLPSVVAGPYNEQFF; cdr3_nt: TGCAGTGCTAGAGACCTTCCCTCAGTAGTTGCGGGACCCTACAATGAGCAGTTCTTC
d_call: TRBD2; clone_size: -; j_call: TRBJ2-1; v_call: TRBV6-5; cdr3_aa: CASSYQRGIYNEQFF; cdr3_nt: TGTGCCAGCAGTTACCAGCGGGGGATATACAATGAGCAGTTCTTC
d_call: TRBD1; clone_size: -; j_call: TRBJ2-7; v_call: TRBV7-9; cdr3_aa: CASSATGTGAYEQYF; cdr3_nt: TGTGCCAGCAGCGCTACTGGGACAGGGGCCTACGAGCAGTACTTC
d_call: -; clone_size: -; j_call: TRBJ2-5; v_call: TRBV2; cdr3_aa: CASSIHWLRGTGGQETQYF; cdr3_nt: TGTGCCAGCAGTATACACTGGCTGCGGGGGACAGGAGGTCAAGAGACCCAGTACTTC
d_call: -; clone_size: few; j_call: TRBJ1-3; v_call: TRBV12-3/TRBV12-4; cdr3_aa: CASSLRPGGHRYTIYF; cdr3_nt: TGTGCCAGCAGTCTACGACCGGGGGGGCACCGTTACACCATATATTTT
d_call: TRBD1; clone_size: many; j_call: TRBJ1-1; v_call: TRBV12-3/TRBV12-4; cdr3_aa: CASSVGQGRTEAFF; cdr3_nt: TGTGCCAGCAGTGTGGGACAGGGGCGCACTGAAGCTTTCTTT
d_call: -; clone_size: few; j_call: TRBJ1-1; v_call: TRBV18; cdr3_aa: CASSPGRGPFLTEAFF; cdr3_nt: TGTGCCAGCTCACCGGGCAGGGGACCATTCCTCACTGAAGCTTTCTTT
d_call: -; clone_size: -; j_call: TRBJ2-1; v_call: TRBV6-2/TRBV6-3; cdr3_aa: CASWGSYNEQFF; cdr3_nt: TGTGCCAGCTGGGGCTCCTACAATGAGCAGTTCTTC
d_call: -; clone_size: -; j_call: TRBJ1-1; v_call: TRBV4-2; cdr3_aa: CASSQVGLPQNTEAFF; cdr3_nt: TGTGCCAGCAGCCAAGTAGGGCTACCCCAGAACACTGAAGCTTTCTTT
d_call: -; clone_size: -; j_call: TRBJ1-4; v_call: TRBV20-1; cdr3_aa: CSARSVVRGEKLFF; cdr3_nt: TGCAGTGCTAGGAGTGTAGTTCGTGGGGAAAAACTGTTTTTT
d_call: TRBD1; clone_size: -; j_call: TRBJ1-1; v_call: TRBV7-9; cdr3_aa: CAEGQSDTEAFF; cdr3_nt: TGTGCAGAGGGACAGTCGGACACTGAAGCTTTCTTT
d_call: -; clone_size: -; j_call: TRBJ2-5; v_call: TRBV5-1; cdr3_aa: CASSWALRETQYF; cdr3_nt: TGCGCCAGCAGCTGGGCCCTCAGGGAGACCCAGTACTTC
d_call: TRBD1; clone_size: -; j_call: TRBJ2-5; v_call: TRBV7-2; cdr3_aa: CASSLDRGWKTQYF; cdr3_nt: TGTGCCAGCAGCCTGGACAGGGGATGGAAGACCCAGTACTTC
d_call: -; clone_size: few; j_call: TRBJ2-3; v_call: TRBV6-5; cdr3_aa: CASSHRDSRSTDTQYF; cdr3_nt: TGTGCCAGCAGTCACCGGGACTCCCGGAGCACAGATACGCAGTATTTT
d_call: TRBD1; clone_size: -; j_call: TRBJ1-5; v_call: TRBV7-8; cdr3_aa: CASSLSLTRGRNQPQHF; cdr3_nt: TGTGCCAGCAGCTTATCCTTAACGAGGGGGCGCAATCAGCCCCAGCATTTT
d_call: TRBD1; clone_size: -; j_call: TRBJ2-1; v_call: TRBV6-2/TRBV6-3; cdr3_aa: CASSQRQGSYNEQFF; cdr3_nt: TGTGCCAGCAGTCAACGACAGGGCTCCTACAATGAGCAGTTCTTC
d_call: TRBD2; clone_size: -; j_call: TRBJ2-3; v_call: TRBV13; cdr3_aa: CASSWPPRAGGPYF; cdr3_nt: TGTGCCAGCAGCTGGCCCCCCAGGGCGGGGGGGCCGTATTTT
d_call: TRBD2; clone_size: few; j_call: TRBJ2-3; v_call: TRBV7-2; cdr3_aa: CASSPLAGITDTQYF; cdr3_nt: TGTGCCAGCAGCCCACTAGCGGGGATCACAGATACGCAGTATTTT
d_call: TRBD1; clone_size: -; j_call: TRBJ2-4; v_call: TRBV19; cdr3_aa: CASSIGGDRDIQYF; cdr3_nt: TGTGCCAGTAGTATAGGAGGGGACAGGGACATTCAGTACTTC
d_call: -; clone_size: -; j_call: TRBJ2-2; v_call: TRBV18; cdr3_aa: CASSPPGYTGELFF; cdr3_nt: TGTGCCAGCTCACCACCAGGGTACACCGGGGAGCTGTTTTTT
d_call: TRBD2; clone_size: -; j_call: TRBJ2-3; v_call: TRBV11-2; cdr3_aa: CASRGGADTQYF; cdr3_nt: TGTGCCAGCAGGGGGGGGGCAGATACGCAGTATTTT
d_call: TRBD1; clone_size: few; j_call: TRBJ1-2; v_call: TRBV27; cdr3_aa: CASSPRASTGGYGYTF; cdr3_nt: TGTGCCAGCAGTCCTAGGGCCTCGACAGGGGGCTATGGCTACACCTTC
d_call: TRBD1; clone_size: few; j_call: TRBJ2-1; v_call: TRBV6-1; cdr3_aa: CATLGTGSYNEQFF; cdr3_nt: TGTGCCACCCTCGGGACAGGATCCTACAATGAGCAGTTCTTC
d_call: TRBD2; clone_size: -; j_call: TRBJ2-5; v_call: TRBV5-1; cdr3_aa: CASRLLDSGEETQYF; cdr3_nt: TGCGCCAGCAGACTTCTAGATAGCGGGGAAGAGACCCAGTACTTC
d_call: -; clone_size: few; j_call: TRBJ2-3; v_call: TRBV20-1; cdr3_aa: CSARSGGPTDTQYF; cdr3_nt: TGCAGTGCCCGGTCCGGGGGGCCCACAGATACGCAGTATTTT
d_call: -; clone_size: few; j_call: TRBJ1-4; v_call: TRBV5-1; cdr3_aa: CASSSGVQGGEKLFF; cdr3_nt: TGCGCCAGCAGCTCGGGGGTACAGGGAGGTGAAAAACTGTTTTTT
d_call: -; clone_size: few; j_call: TRBJ2-2; v_call: TRBV7-2; cdr3_aa: CARGGTYTGELFF; cdr3_nt: TGTGCCAGGGGAGGCACGTACACCGGGGAGCTGTTTTTT
d_call: -; clone_size: few; j_call: TRBJ2-7; v_call: TRBV12-3/TRBV12-4; cdr3_aa: CASSLGEGTYEQYF; cdr3_nt: TGTGCCAGCAGTTTAGGGGAGGGGACATACGAGCAGTACTTC
d_call: -; clone_size: -; j_call: TRBJ1-2; v_call: TRBV6-2/TRBV6-3; cdr3_aa: CASSYVPGFLSLNYGYTF; cdr3_nt: TGTGCCAGCAGTTATGTTCCGGGATTTCTCTCGCTCAACTATGGCTACACCTTC
d_call: -; clone_size: -; j_call: TRBJ1-1; v_call: TRBV7-9; cdr3_aa: CASSGTGSMNTEAFF; cdr3_nt: TGTGCCAGCAGTGGAACAGGGTCCATGAACACTGAAGCTTTCTTT
d_call: TRBD1; clone_size: many; j_call: TRBJ1-1; v_call: TRBV5-1; cdr3_aa: CASSLGDRGQAFF; cdr3_nt: TGCGCCAGCAGCTTGGGGGACAGGGGGCAAGCTTTCTTT
d_call: TRBD2; clone_size: -; j_call: TRBJ2-1; v_call: TRBV3-1; cdr3_aa: CASSRGEGSEQFF; cdr3_nt: TGTGCCAGCAGCCGGGGGGAGGGGAGTGAGCAGTTCTTC